Below, 20 T cell receptor beta chains from the same sample are listed, as sequenced in a study of early T cells in non-severe SARS-CoV-2 infection. TCRdb itself ran the 5' RACE reads through MiXCR, one entry per CDR3 protein. Of over 25,000 distinct CDR3 sequences listed, 4.5% were seen once; the top ten hold approximately 6.3%. Sequenced: whole blood. Source of these receptors: an adult who was a healthcare worker with PCR-confirmed SARS-CoV-2 infection or an uninfected control (not recorded which).

This clonotype was detected a few times. The rearrangement joins TRBV20-1 to TRBJ2-5, with TRBD2 matching 13 bases. The CDR3 sequence is 17 residues long. Per the germline V gene, CDR1 is DFQATT and CDR2 is SNEGSKA (reference sequence). After removal of 3 bases from V and 5 bases from J, the junction contained 12 bases not matched to a gene. The CDR3 nucleotides are TGCAGTGCTAGTCCTCCGACCGGGACTAGCGGGAAGGAGACCCAGTACTTC. This codes for CSASPPTGTSGKETQYF.

Ten or more counts support this clonotype. CDR3 bases: TGCAGCGTTGAAGCGGGAACACCTTACAATGAGCAGTTCTTC. It is translated as CSVEAGTPYNEQFF. The chain combines TRBV29-1 with TRBJ2-1, with D perhaps TRBD2 (5 bases). This CDR3 is built from 14 residues. CDR1 and CDR2 (germline): SQVTM, ANQGSEA. Trimming removed 1 base at V and 4 bases at J, with 11 bases between.

This clonotype was seen many times. The chain combines TRBV5-1 with TRBJ1-1; D is uncertain. The CDR3 is 14 residues long. Germline-derived CDR1 and CDR2 are SGHRS and YFSETQ. Trimming stripped 1 base from V and 4 bases from J, with 11 bases between. The CDR3 loop reads CASSLSHGPTEAFF. The CDR3, as DNA: TGCGCCAGCAGCTTGTCGCACGGACCCACTGAAGCTTTCTTT.

The chain carries TRBV19 and TRBJ1-4; unclear D gene. Germline CDR1 LNHDA, CDR2 SQIVND (reference sequence). The CDR3 has 12 residues. V dropped 2 bases and J dropped 7 bases, with 5 bases sitting between them. The chain's CDR3 is CASSISAEKLFF. The CDR3 bases are TGTGCCAGTAGTATATCTGCTGAAAAACTGTTTTTT.

This sequence joins TRBV20-1 and TRBJ1-2, with no clear D. CDR1 is DFQATT and CDR2 is SNEGSKA in the germline V gene (reference sequence). This CDR3 has 13 residues. The ends were cut back, 0 bases at V and 2 bases at J, with 7 bases in the middle. As DNA, the CDR3 is TGCAGTGCTAGAGAGCCAAGCAACTATGGCTACACCTTC. Translating it yields CSAREPSNYGYTF.

Ten or more counts support this clonotype. The rearrangement links TRBV29-1 to TRBJ2-5, with a weak D call TRBD2 (6 bases). Germline CDR1 reads SQVTM; CDR2 reads ANQGSEA. The CDR3 totals 12 residues. Trimming shortened V by 7 bases and J by 5 bases, and 14 bases separated the two germline ends. The DNA for the CDR3 is TGCAGCGGACTGGATGGAGGGGAGACCCAGTACTTC. It is translated as CSGLDGGETQYF.

This clonotype was seen many times. In nucleotides, the CDR3 is TGTGCCACCAGTGATAGTAGCGCGATCGAGCAGTACTTC. Translated, it gives CATSDSSAIEQYF. V gene TRBV24-1 combines with J gene TRBJ2-7, with D possibly matching TRBD2 (5 bases). Germline loops: CDR1 KGHDR, CDR2 SFDVKD. CDR3 size: 13 residues. V lost 3 bases, J lost 6 bases, and 11 bases lay in between.

This clonotype was observed many times. This chain joins TRBV25-1 and TRBJ2-1, with TRBD2 matching over 9 bases. Germline CDR1 is MGHDK and CDR2 is SYGVNS. V shed 4 bases, J shed 4 bases, and the junction held 8 bases outside the gene matches. There are 16 residues in the CDR3. The DNA of the CDR3 is TGTGCCAGCAGTGGGAGCGGGAGGCCGGGTTACAATGAGCAGTTCTTC. Its translation: CASSGSGRPGYNEQFF.

This clonotype was seen a few times. The V and J genes are TRBV3-1 and TRBJ2-7; the match to TRBD2 covers 7 bases. J lost 6 bases, V lost 1 base, and 9 bases had no gene match. Germline V CDR1 and CDR2: LGHDT, YNNKEL (reference sequence). The CDR3 spans 15 residues. CDR3 protein: CASSQGMGRGSEQYF. The CDR3 coding sequence is TGTGCCAGCAGCCAAGGAATGGGACGCGGGAGCGAGCAGTACTTC.

The rearrangement links TRBV5-5 to TRBJ2-3; TRBD2 might be the D (6 bases). V gave up 4 bases and J gave up 9 bases, with 15 bases separating them. Germline assignment: CDR1 SGHKS and CDR2 YYEKEE (reference sequence). The CDR3 is made up of 13 amino acids. The CDR3 sequence: CASSTAGTQTQYF. In DNA form, the CDR3 reads TGTGCCAGCAGCACGGCGGGGACCCAAACGCAGTATTTT.

There are a few counts of this clonotype. CDR3 nucleotides: TGTGCCAGCAGTTGGGACAGGGACAATCAGCCCCAGCATTTT. Translating gives CASSWDRDNQPQHF. V usage is TRBV7-8 and J usage is TRBJ1-5, with TRBD1 matching 9 bases. This CDR3 has 14 residues. The germline gives CDR1 SGHVS, CDR2 FQNEAQ. Germline trimming cut 6 bases from V and 3 bases from J; bases unmatched to any gene: 3.

This clonotype was recorded at least ten times. The genes are TRBV9 and TRBJ2-3; 10 bases match TRBD2. Per the germline V gene, CDR1 is SGDLS and CDR2 is YYNGEE. The CDR3 is 17 amino acids. V trimming: 0 bases; J trimming: 5 bases; junction bases outside the gene matches: 9. This CDR3 reads CASSVGALAGAGDTQYF. DNA of the CDR3: TGTGCCAGCAGCGTAGGGGCCCTAGCGGGGGCCGGAGATACGCAGTATTTT.

The sample holds many counts of this clonotype. The chain couples TRBV18 to TRBJ2-7; the D gene could be TRBD1 or TRBD2 (5 bases each). The CDR3 spans 15 residues. V shed 5 bases and J shed 2 bases, with 16 bases lying between them. The germline V gene encodes CDR1 KGHSH and CDR2 LQKENI. CDR3 sequence: CASSSSRDLTYEQYF. The CDR3 DNA sequence: TGTGCCAGCTCATCCTCCCGGGACCTGACCTACGAGCAGTACTTC. Full variable domain (remainder filled in from reference TRBV18 and TRBJ2-7): NAGVMQNPRHLVRRRGQEARLRCSPMKGHSHVYWYRQLPEEGLKFMVYLQKENIIDESGMPKERFSAEFPKEGPSILRIQQVVRGDSAAYFCASSSSRDLTYEQYFGPGTRLTVT.

A few counts support this clonotype. J is TRBJ1-2 and V is TRBV18; D perhaps matches TRBD1 (5 bases). The CDR3 runs 15 residues. Germline V gene lookup returns CDR1 KGHSH and CDR2 LQKENI. The ends were cut back, 3 bases at V and 2 bases at J, with 13 bases in the middle. CDR3 sequence: CASSPNPGSNYGYTF. The CDR3 coding sequence is TGTGCCAGCTCACCCAATCCAGGGTCGAACTATGGCTACACCTTC.

Many counts were recorded for this clonotype. The chain uses TRBV24-1 and TRBJ2-2; unclear D gene. The germline gives CDR1 KGHDR, CDR2 SFDVKD. V gave up 3 bases and J gave up 3 bases, with 1 base separating them. CDR3 length: 12 residues. The CDR3 region is CATSDHTGELFF. The DNA for the CDR3 is TGTGCCACCAGTGATCACACCGGGGAGCTGTTTTTT.

In its sample, this clonotype was seen many times. The CDR3 DNA is TGTGCCAGCAGTGAAGCGCGAGGAGGGGGCCTAGCCAAAAACATTCAGTACTTC. Translated: CASSEARGGGLAKNIQYF. The rearrangement uses TRBV2 and TRBJ2-4, with D perhaps matching TRBD1 (7 bases). CDR1 SNHLY and CDR2 FYNNEI come from the germline V gene. This CDR3 region has 18 residues. V dropped 0 bases and J dropped 0 bases, with 15 bases sitting between them.

This clonotype was observed many times. V usage is TRBV18 and J usage is TRBJ2-1; TRBD2 matches at 10 bases. V was pared by 5 bases and J by 6 bases, with 7 bases of the junction left unmatched. The CDR3 spans 15 residues. The germline gives CDR1 KGHSH, CDR2 LQKENI. This CDR3 reads CASSSGLAGANEQFF. The CDR3 DNA reads TGTGCCAGCTCATCCGGCCTAGCGGGGGCCAATGAGCAGTTCTTC. The whole variable domain, remainder taken from reference TRBV18 and TRBJ2-1, is NAGVMQNPRHLVRRRGQEARLRCSPMKGHSHVYWYRQLPEEGLKFMVYLQKENIIDESGMPKERFSAEFPKEGPSILRIQQVVRGDSAAYFCASSSGLAGANEQFFGPGTRLTVL.

This clonotype was seen only a few times. The rearrangement links TRBV6-1 to TRBJ2-7; TRBD2 aligns across 12 bases. CDR1 and CDR2 (germline): MNHNS, SASEGT. There are 15 residues in the CDR3. Losses at the gene ends were 4 bases for V and 5 bases for J; bases not matched to a gene: 6. CDR3 in amino acids: CASSVSSGRAHEQYF. CDR3 sequence (DNA): TGTGCCAGCAGTGTTTCTAGCGGGAGGGCCCACGAGCAGTACTTC.

The CDR3 DNA reads TGTGCCAGCAGCCCCGGGAAATACGAGCAGTACTTC. It encodes CASSPGKYEQYF. V and J are TRBV7-2 and TRBJ2-7, with D tentatively TRBD2 (5 bases). CDR3 length equals 12 residues. Germline values: CDR1 SGHTA, CDR2 FQGNSA. V was cut by 5 bases and J by 4 bases, with 9 bases left in between.

This clonotype was seen only a few times. V usage is TRBV7-6 and J usage is TRBJ2-2; maybe TRBD1 (5 bases). The CDR3 runs to 14 residues. The germline CDR1 and CDR2 sequences are SGHVS and FNYEAQ. V shed 1 base and J shed 5 bases, with 8 bases lying between them. This CDR3 is CASSLVSGTGELFF. The CDR3 bases are TGTGCCAGCAGCTTAGTTTCAGGGACCGGGGAGCTGTTTTTT.